This T cell receptor beta chain derives from a study of blood T cell repertoires in COVID-19. On the study more broadly: COVID-19 samples collected from the United States, Italy and Spain covered acute and convalescent phases.

This clone was seen once. This table comes from immunoSEQ multiplex PCR, and its TCRdb copy is limited to in-frame clones, with some not included. Among hundreds of thousands of clones listed, approximately 88% were seen once. Each participant's cohort was designated according to participant-reported clinical history. The CDR3 runs to 13 residues. The germline V gene has CDR1 SGHTA and CDR2 FQGNSA. Trimming removed 3 bases from V and 10 bases from J, with 13 bases in between. The TCR originated in a woman between 40 and 55 years old who had recovered from COVID-19. The V and J genes are TRBV7-2 and TRBJ1-5; a weak D match, TRBD1 (6 bases). The specimen sequenced was PBMCs or T cells enriched from blood (not recorded which). CDR3 coding DNA: TGTGCCAGCAGCTTGGTACAGGGAGTCCCCCAGCATTTT. Translation gives CASSLVQGVPQHF.